The next 21 T cell receptor beta chains were all read from a single sample in a study of blood T cells in healthy people across ages. Combining a sample-barcoded 5' primer with a J-beta primer mix, a second PCR ran for roughly 6 to 12 cycles. TCRdb fed the 5' RACE reads into MiXCR, producing one record per CDR3 protein. This table has around 1,000,000 distinct CDR3 sequences, approximately 25% appearing once. These data also featured in a second study, about T cells of mothers and their children.

Sequencing was carried out using blood. The receptors here all came from a girl aged 2 to 9 in good health.

The J gene is TRBJ2-3, the V gene TRBV6-2 or TRBV6-3; TRBD1 matches 9 bases. The germline CDR1 and CDR2 sequences are MNHEY and SVGEGT. CDR3 length: 15 residues. Unmatched junction bases numbered 5, after V lost 5 bases and J lost 2 bases. CDR3 in DNA: TGTGCCAGCAGTCTCCGGGACAGGGACACAGATACGCAGTATTTT. As protein: CASSLRDRDTDTQYF.

This clonotype was observed a few times. This chain connects TRBV12-3 or TRBV12-4 to TRBJ2-1; 10 bases line up with TRBD1. The V segment lost 5 bases and the J segment 7 bases; nucleotides outside the gene matches: 8. The CDR3 length is 15 residues. CDR3 amino acids: CASSPTGGVSNEQFF. The DNA for the CDR3 is TGTGCCAGCAGTCCGACAGGGGGCGTATCGAATGAGCAGTTCTTC.

V is TRBV2 and J is TRBJ1-2, with D uncertain. With 10 bases removed from V and 3 bases from J, the gap between germline ends came to 15 bases. The germline V gene encodes CDR1 SNHLY and CDR2 FYNNEI. The CDR3 is made up of 13 amino acids. CDR3 in DNA: TGTGCCACCCCCGACCGGCCATACTATGGCTACACCTTC. Translating it yields CATPDRPYYGYTF.

This clonotype was picked up a small number of times. This chain links TRBV20-1 with TRBJ2-7; 8 nucleotides agree with TRBD1. Germline V CDR1 and CDR2: DFQATT, SNEGSKA (reference sequence). The CDR3 length is 15 residues. V lost 5 bases, J lost 1 base, and 10 bases stayed unmatched. The CDR3 region is CSAHPRTGISYEQYF. The CDR3 DNA follows: TGCAGTGCTCATCCAAGGACAGGGATTTCCTACGAGCAGTACTTC.

This clonotype appeared a few times. J is TRBJ2-5 and V is TRBV20-1; no firm D call. TRBJ2-7 matches the DNA end more closely, so the J call is doubtful. The V gene's germline CDR1 is DFQATT and CDR2 SNEGSKA (reference sequence). The CDR3 runs 12 residues. As DNA, the CDR3 is TGCAGTGCTACCCAAACTCTTTACGAGCAGTACTTC. Translating it yields CSATQTLYEQYF.

This clonotype was found a few times. The rearrangement uses TRBV19 and TRBJ2-1, with D hard to call. Germline lookup yields CDR1 LNHDA and CDR2 SQIVND (reference sequence). The CDR3 totals 13 residues. V was clipped by 2 bases and J by 5 bases, with 7 bases between them. The CDR3 bases are TGTGCCAGTAGTATATCAGCTAACAATGAGCAGTTCTTC. It specifies CASSISANNEQFF. Filled out from reference TRBV19 and TRBJ2-1, the complete variable domain reads DGGITQSPKYLFRKEGQNVTLSCEQNLNHDAMYWYRQDPGQGLRLIYYSQIVNDFQKGDIAEGYSVSREKKESFPLTVTSAQKNPTAFYLCASSISANNEQFFGPGTRLTVL.

The chain is built from TRBV9 and TRBJ2-5; TRBD1 aligns across 9 bases. Trimming removed 4 bases from V and 2 bases from J; junction bases left unmatched: 6. CDR3 size: 15 residues. The germline CDR1 and CDR2 sequences are SGDLS and YYNGEE. CDR3 nucleotide sequence: TGTGCCAGCAGCATCTCTGACAGGGGGCAAGAGACCCAGTACTTC. This codes for CASSISDRGQETQYF.

The V call is TRBV28, the J call TRBJ2-3; the D is unclear. The V end lost 4 bases, the J end lost 2 bases, and 16 bases lay between the germline ends. Germline CDR1 is MDHEN and CDR2 is SYDVKM. The CDR3 spans 16 residues. CDR3 region: CASSSPGRGPTDTQYF. The DNA of the CDR3 is TGTGCCAGCAGTTCCCCCGGTCGTGGACCCACAGATACGCAGTATTTT.

This clonotype was seen more than once but under ten times. The junction departs from the called germline gene at one end, perhaps through a read error. The chain combines TRBV24-1 with TRBJ1-4; weak D call: TRBD1 (5 bases). The CDR3 runs 17 residues. Germline assignment: CDR1 KGHDR and CDR2 SFDVKD. In DNA form, the CDR3 reads TGTGTCACCAGTGACTCCCGGGACGTCCGAAATCGGGAAAAACTGTTTTTT. Amino acid sequence: CVTSDSRDVRNREKLFF.

This clonotype was seen a handful of times. The rearrangement joins TRBV5-4 to TRBJ2-4; 8 bases are a match to TRBD1. This CDR3 is 16 amino acids long. CDR1 and CDR2 from the germline V gene are SGHNT and YYREEE (reference sequence). The V gene end was trimmed by 0 bases and the J gene end by 9 bases; junction bases not matched to a gene: 11. The CDR3 DNA sequence: TGTGCCAGCAGCTTGGTGGCAGGGGGCGGGTTAGGCATTCAGTACTTC. It encodes CASSLVAGGGLGIQYF.

Concerning this clonotype: The CDR3 carries no conserved terminal phenylalanine or tryptophan, so it likely arises from a read error. The DNA is left out, because the CDR3 cannot be placed on it with certainty; the CDR3 is given as TCRdb lists it. This chain joins TRBV11-2 and TRBJ1-3. Germline CDR1 is SGHAT and CDR2 is FQNNGV. Counting both end residues, the CDR3 totals 9 amino acids. The chain's CDR3 is CASSFSSGV.

As to this clonotype: One end of the junction varies from germline; a read error may be responsible. The chain joins TRBV15 to TRBJ2-7, with 7 bases aligning to TRBD2. Germline-derived CDR1 and CDR2 are LNHNV and YYDKDF (reference sequence). CDR3 length: 15 amino acids. CDR3 sequence reads: CATGRVRDGGDEQYF. CDR3 sequence (DNA): TGTGCCACCGGCAGAGTAAGAGATGGGGGGGACGAGCAGTACTTC.

This clonotype has just a few counts. The chain recombines TRBV6-5 with TRBJ2-1; D might be TRBD1 (5 bases). The V and J ends lost 4 bases and 6 bases respectively, with 10 bases between them. The germline V gene has CDR1 MNHEY and CDR2 SVGAGI. The CDR3 runs to 13 residues. CDR3 sequence reads: CASSSIGANEQFF. The CDR3 nucleotides read TGTGCCAGCAGTTCGATTGGGGCCAATGAGCAGTTCTTC.

This clonotype has a handful of counts. The rearrangement uses TRBV4-3 and TRBJ2-7, with D perhaps being TRBD1 or TRBD2 (5 bases each). The V gene's germline CDR1 is LGHNA and CDR2 YSLEER. This CDR3 contains 14 residues. V lost 5 bases, J lost 4 bases, and 15 bases lay in between. In nucleotides, the CDR3 is TGCGCCAGCAGCTGGGACGTCGACGGATACGAGCAGTACTTC. Translating it yields CASSWDVDGYEQYF.

V and J are TRBV28 and TRBJ2-5; D unresolved. The V gene lost 1 base and the J gene lost 4 bases, with 10 bases spanning the gap. This CDR3 has 14 residues. Germline lookup yields CDR1 MDHEN and CDR2 SYDVKM. In nucleotides, the CDR3 is TGTGCCAGCAGTTTATCGTCGCGCCCAGAGACCCAGTACTTC. It yields the protein CASSLSSRPETQYF.

This chain uses TRBV21-1 with TRBJ1-1. TRBV21-1 is a known pseudogene. The length of the CDR3 is 14 residues. CDR3 nucleotides: TGTGCCAGCAGCAAAGAAGGGTTGAACACTGAAGCTTTCTTT. It encodes CASSKEGLNTEAFF.

The rearrangement joins TRBV6-1 to TRBJ2-4; D gene ambiguous. The CDR3 spans 11 residues. V gave up 1 base and J gave up 12 bases, with 7 bases separating them. Germline loops: CDR1 MNHNS, CDR2 SASEGT. In DNA form, the CDR3 reads TGTGCCAGCAGTGAAGGGGGAAATCAGTACTTC. Translated, it gives CASSEGGNQYF.

This clonotype was counted between two and nine times. The rearrangement links TRBV29-1 to TRBJ2-1; 7 positions agree with TRBD2. The CDR3 runs to 16 residues. The junction had 8 bases not matched to a gene; V was cut back by 3 bases and J by 0 bases. Germline V gene lookup returns CDR1 SQVTM and CDR2 ANQGSEA. The CDR3 here is CSVDPSSGFSYNEQFF. CDR3 bases: TGCAGCGTTGACCCGTCTAGCGGCTTCTCCTACAATGAGCAGTTCTTC.

This clonotype was seen a few times. The chain combines TRBV27 with TRBJ1-4; no reliable D call. The CDR3 runs 16 residues. V lost 0 bases, J lost 12 bases, and 20 bases lay in between. CDR1 is MNHEY, CDR2 SMNVEV, per germline (reference sequence). The CDR3 region has the DNA TGTGCCAGCAGTTTATCTAAGAGCCCTCCTCTAGTGGAACTGTTTTTT. It specifies CASSLSKSPPLVELFF.

This clonotype occurred a few times. CDR3 in DNA: TGTGCCAGCAGCGCCGGGACAGGGTCCCACAATGAGCAGTTCTTC. This gives the protein CASSAGTGSHNEQFF. J is TRBJ2-1 and V is TRBV12-3 or TRBV12-4; 9 nucleotides align to TRBD1. The CDR3 loop spans 15 amino acids. Trimming at V came to 6 bases and at J to 5 bases, leaving 8 bases not matched to a gene.

The table lists this clonotype with a few counts. The V gene is TRBV28, the J gene TRBJ2-1; no firm D call. The V gene lost 5 bases and the J gene lost 0 bases, with 23 bases spanning the gap. CDR3 length: 19 residues. CDR1 is MDHEN, CDR2 SYDVKM, per germline. The CDR3 nucleotides read TGTGCCAGCAGTGGCGGACCGGCCGAACCAGTGAGCTCCTACAATGAGCAGTTCTTC. Its translation: CASSGGPAEPVSSYNEQFF.